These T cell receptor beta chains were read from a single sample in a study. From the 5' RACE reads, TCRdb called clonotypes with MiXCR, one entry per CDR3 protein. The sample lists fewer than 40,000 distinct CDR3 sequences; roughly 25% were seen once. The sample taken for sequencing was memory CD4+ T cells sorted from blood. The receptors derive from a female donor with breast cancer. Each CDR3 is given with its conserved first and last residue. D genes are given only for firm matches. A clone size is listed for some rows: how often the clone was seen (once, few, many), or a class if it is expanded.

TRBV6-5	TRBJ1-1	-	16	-	CASSKTVGRRYTEAFF	TGTGCCAGCAGTAAGACTGTGGGACGCCGATACACTGAAGCTTTCTTT
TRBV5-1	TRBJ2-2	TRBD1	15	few	CASSLEGAPPGELFF	TGCGCCAGCAGCTTGGAGGGGGCTCCCCCCGGGGAGCTGTTTTTT
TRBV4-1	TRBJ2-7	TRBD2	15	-	CASSRGASGSGEQYF	TGCGCCAGCAGCCGAGGGGCTAGCGGGAGCGGTGAGCAGTACTTC
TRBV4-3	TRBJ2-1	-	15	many	CASSHGLSSYNEQFF	TGCGCCAGCAGCCACGGACTGAGCTCCTACAATGAGCAGTTCTTC
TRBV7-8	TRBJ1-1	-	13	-	CASSEMRNTEAFF	TGTGCCAGCAGCGAAATGAGGAACACTGAAGCTTTCTTT
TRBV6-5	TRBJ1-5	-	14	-	CASSFRGSNQPQHF	TGTGCCAGCAGTTTCAGGGGAAGCAATCAGCCCCAGCATTTT
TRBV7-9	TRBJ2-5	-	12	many	CASSLYAETQYF	TGTGCCAGCAGCTTGTATGCAGAGACCCAGTACTTC
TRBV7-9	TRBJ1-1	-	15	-	CANSQPSAMNTEAFF	TGTGCCAACAGCCAACCATCAGCCATGAACACTGAAGCTTTCTTT
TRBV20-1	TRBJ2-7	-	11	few	CSASTRDEQYF	TGCAGCGCTAGCACCAGGGACGAGCAGTACTTC
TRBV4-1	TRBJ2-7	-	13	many	CASSLRGTYEQYF	TGCGCCAGCAGCCTACGGGGAACCTACGAGCAGTACTTC
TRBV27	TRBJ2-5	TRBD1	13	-	CASVGQGAETQYF	TGTGCCAGCGTGGGACAGGGAGCTGAGACCCAGTACTTC
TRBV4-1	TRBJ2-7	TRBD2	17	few	CASSPLTSGAVSYEQYF	TGCGCCAGCAGCCCTCTGACTAGCGGGGCAGTCTCCTACGAGCAGTACTTC
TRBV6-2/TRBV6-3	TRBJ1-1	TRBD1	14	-	CTSKTTGGLTEAFF	TGTACCAGCAAAACCACAGGGGGGTTGACTGAAGCTTTCTTT
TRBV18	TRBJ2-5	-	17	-	CASSPPVSGDYQETQYF	TGTGCCAGCTCACCACCGGTGAGCGGTGATTACCAAGAGACCCAGTACTTC
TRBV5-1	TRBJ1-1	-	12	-	CASSLRGTEAFF	TGCGCCAGCAGCTTGAGGGGTACTGAAGCTTTCTTT
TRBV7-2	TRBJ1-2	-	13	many	CASSLRDTYGYTF	TGTGCCAGCAGCTTACGGGACACCTATGGCTACACCTTC
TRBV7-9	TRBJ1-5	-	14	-	CASTSNGRNQPQHF	TGTGCCAGCACTTCGAATGGGCGCAATCAGCCCCAGCATTTT
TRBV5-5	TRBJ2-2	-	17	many	CASLQGQESANTGELFF	TGTGCCAGCTTGCAGGGCCAGGAGTCCGCGAACACCGGGGAGCTGTTTTTT
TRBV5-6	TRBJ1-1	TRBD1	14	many	CASSYRTGNTEAFF	TGTGCCAGCAGCTACCGGACAGGGAACACTGAAGCTTTCTTT
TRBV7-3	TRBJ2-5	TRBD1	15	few	CASSLSAGTGKTQYF	TGTGCCAGCAGCTTAAGCGCCGGGACAGGGAAGACCCAGTACTTC
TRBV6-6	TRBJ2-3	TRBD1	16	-	CASSYLQGRSTDTQYF	TGTGCCAGCAGTTACCTACAGGGGCGGAGCACAGATACGCAGTATTTT
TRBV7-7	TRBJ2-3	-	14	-	CASSAGRPTDTQYF	TGTGCTAGCAGCGCGGGACGCCCAACAGATACGCAGTATTTT
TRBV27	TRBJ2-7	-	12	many	CASISPAREQYF	TGTGCCAGCATTAGTCCCGCCCGCGAGCAGTACTTC
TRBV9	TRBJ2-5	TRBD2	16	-	CASSVGRLARQETQYF	TGTGCCAGCAGCGTAGGGCGACTAGCTCGGCAAGAGACCCAGTACTTC
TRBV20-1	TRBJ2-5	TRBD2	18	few	CSAREHHLRLAGRETQYF	TGCAGTGCTAGAGAGCACCACCTTAGACTAGCGGGGCGAGAGACCCAGTACTTC
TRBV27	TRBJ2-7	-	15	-	CASSFRGLASYEQYF	TGTGCCAGCAGTTTTCGCGGGCTGGCTTCCTACGAGCAGTACTTC
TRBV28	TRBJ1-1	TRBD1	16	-	CASSLRTGGTNTEAFF	TGTGCCAGCAGTCTGAGGACAGGGGGAACGAACACTGAAGCTTTCTTT
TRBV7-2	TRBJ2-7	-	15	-	CASSSVGRTTYEQYF	TGTGCCAGCAGCTCAGTAGGACGGACCACCTACGAGCAGTACTTC
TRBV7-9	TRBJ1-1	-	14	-	CASSLVELGTEAFF	TGTGCCAGCAGCTTAGTGGAGCTTGGCACTGAAGCTTTCTTT
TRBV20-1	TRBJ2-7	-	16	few	CSAPRRGAGAVYEQYF	TGCAGTGCTCCCCGGAGAGGGGCGGGGGCCGTCTACGAGCAGTACTTC
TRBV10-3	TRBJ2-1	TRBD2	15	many	CAIRAGLAQQDEQFF	TGTGCCATCAGGGCTGGACTAGCTCAACAGGATGAGCAGTTCTTC
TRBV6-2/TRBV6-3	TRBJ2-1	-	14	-	CASSRPGPYNEQFF	TGTGCCAGCAGTCGACCGGGACCCTACAATGAGCAGTTCTTC
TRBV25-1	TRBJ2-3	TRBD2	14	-	CASRRGGLTDTQYF	TGTGCCAGCCGTCGGGGGGGTCTTACAGATACGCAGTATTTT
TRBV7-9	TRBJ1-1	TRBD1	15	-	CASSLAPGGPTEAFF	TGTGCCAGCAGCTTAGCCCCAGGGGGGCCCACTGAAGCTTTCTTT
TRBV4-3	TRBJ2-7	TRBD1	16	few	CASSHSSGGASYEQYF	TGCGCCAGCAGCCACTCCTCAGGGGGCGCTTCCTACGAGCAGTACTTC
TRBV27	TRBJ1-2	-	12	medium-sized	CASSDSHYGYTF	TGTGCCAGCAGTGACAGCCACTATGGCTACACCTTC
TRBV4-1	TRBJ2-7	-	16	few	CASSQESTTLSYEQYF	TGCGCCAGCAGCCAAGAATCAACAACCCTCTCCTACGAGCAGTACTTC
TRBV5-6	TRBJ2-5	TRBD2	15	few	CASSLVGGGQETQYF	TGTGCCAGCAGCTTGGTTGGCGGGGGGCAAGAGACCCAGTACTTC
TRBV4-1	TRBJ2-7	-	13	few	CASSQGWGREQYF	TGCGCCAGCAGCCAAGGCTGGGGTAGGGAGCAGTACTTC
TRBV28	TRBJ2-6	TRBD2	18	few	CASRKTLAGVPGANVLTF	TGTGCCAGCAGGAAAACATTAGCGGGAGTACCAGGGGCCAACGTCCTGACTTTC
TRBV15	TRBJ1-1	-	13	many	CATSRLLNTEAFF	TGTGCCACCAGCAGGCTCCTTAACACTGAAGCTTTCTTT
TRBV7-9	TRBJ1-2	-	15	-	CASSLAGSLVYGYTF	TGTGCCAGCAGCTTAGCGGGATCCTTGGTTTATGGCTACACCTTC
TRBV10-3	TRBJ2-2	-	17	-	CAISESLSFRVTGELFF	TGTGCCATCAGTGAGTCGCTCAGTTTCAGGGTTACCGGGGAGCTGTTCTTT
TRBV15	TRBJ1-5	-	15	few	CATSIRGGSNQPQHF	TGTGCCACCAGCATACGCGGGGGTAGCAATCAGCCCCAGCATTTT
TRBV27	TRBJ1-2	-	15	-	CASSISQAFHVGYTF	TGTGCCAGCAGTATCTCACAGGCCTTTCACGTTGGCTACACCTTC
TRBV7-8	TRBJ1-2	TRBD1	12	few	CASSTHRGGYTF	TGTGCCAGCAGCACCCACAGGGGTGGCTACACCTTC
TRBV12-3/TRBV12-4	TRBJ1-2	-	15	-	CASSTGSRALGGYTF	TGTGCCAGCAGTACCGGCAGCCGGGCCCTGGGTGGCTACACCTTC
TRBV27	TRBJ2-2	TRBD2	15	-	CASTSGGRNTGELFF	TGTGCCAGCACCTCGGGCGGGAGAAACACCGGGGAGCTGTTTTTT
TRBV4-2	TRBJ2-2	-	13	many	CASSQGQTGELFF	TGTGCCAGCAGCCAAGGACAAACCGGGGAGCTGTTTTTT
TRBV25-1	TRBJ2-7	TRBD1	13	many	CASSGQVGYEQYF	TGTGCCAGTTCGGGACAGGTTGGTTACGAGCAGTACTTC
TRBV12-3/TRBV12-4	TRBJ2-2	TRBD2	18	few	CASSTWGTSSANTGELFF	TGTGCCAGCAGTACATGGGGGACTAGCAGCGCGAACACCGGGGAGCTGTTTTTT
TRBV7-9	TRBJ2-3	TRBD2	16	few	CASSPATSGKADTQYF	TGTGCCAGCAGCCCAGCCACTAGCGGAAAAGCAGATACGCAGTATTTT
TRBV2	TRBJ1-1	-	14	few	CASSGERTFTEAFF	TGTGCCAGCAGTGGGGAGAGGACGTTCACTGAAGCTTTCTTT
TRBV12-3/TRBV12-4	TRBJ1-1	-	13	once	CANIQRLNTEAFF	TGTGCCAACATTCAAAGGCTGAACACTGAAGCTTTCTTT